The source of this T cell receptor (beta chain) is a study of T cell responses to AZD1222 COVID-19 vaccine. Findings and caveats of the study: White British people made up most donors, females outnumbered males, and clonal diversity was possibly underestimated. CD4 TCRs linked to vaccination spanned spike, dominating at 160-218 and 743-854. Close to half of spike-specific TCRs reportedly recognize unmutated variant regions.

Sequencing used immunoSEQ multiplex PCR; TCRdb keeps in-frame clones, though not all of them. The sample contains fewer than 150,000 clones, approximately 88% of which appear only once. This clone was seen a single time. Its specificity is unknown. The ends were cut back, 5 bases at V and 4 bases at J, with 16 bases in the middle. This CDR3 has 15 amino acids. CDR1 is SEHNR, CDR2 FQNEAQ, per germline (reference sequence). The genes are TRBV7-9 and TRBJ2-3; D is uncertain. The clonotype was recovered from an adult who received the AZD1222 COVID-19 vaccine. Sequenced material: peripheral blood, taken 28 days after the second AZD1222 dose. The CDR3 region is CASSQHSYRPDTQYF. The CDR3 bases are TGTGCCAGCAGCCAACATAGCTACCGGCCAGATACGCAGTATTTT.